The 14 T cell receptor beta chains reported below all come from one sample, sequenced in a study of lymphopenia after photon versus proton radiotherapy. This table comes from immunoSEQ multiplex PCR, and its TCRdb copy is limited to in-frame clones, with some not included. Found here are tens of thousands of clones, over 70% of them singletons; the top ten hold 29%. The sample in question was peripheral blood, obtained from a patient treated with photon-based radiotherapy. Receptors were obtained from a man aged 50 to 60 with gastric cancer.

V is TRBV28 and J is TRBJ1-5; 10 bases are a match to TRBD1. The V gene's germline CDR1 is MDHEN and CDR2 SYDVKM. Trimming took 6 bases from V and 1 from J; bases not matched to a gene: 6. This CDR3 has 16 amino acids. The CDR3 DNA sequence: TGTGCCAGCAGCCTGGACAGGGGGAAGAGCAATCAGCCCCAGCATTTT. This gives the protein CASSLDRGKSNQPQHF.

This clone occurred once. CDR3 in DNA: TGTGCCAGCAGCAGGACTAGCGGGAGGCCTGATACGCAGTATTTT. Translating it yields CASSRTSGRPDTQYF. V is TRBV5-6 and J is TRBJ2-3; 14 positions match TRBD2. There are 15 residues in the CDR3. Trimming at V came to 4 bases and at J to 6 bases, leaving 4 bases not matched to a gene. The germline V gene has CDR1 SGHDT and CDR2 YYEEEE.

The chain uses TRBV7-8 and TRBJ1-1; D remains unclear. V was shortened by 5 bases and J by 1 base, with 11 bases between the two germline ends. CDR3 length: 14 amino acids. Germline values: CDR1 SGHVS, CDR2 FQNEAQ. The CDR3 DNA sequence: TGTGCCAGCAGCCAACAGTTACCGAACACTGAAGCTTTCTTT. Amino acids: CASSQQLPNTEAFF. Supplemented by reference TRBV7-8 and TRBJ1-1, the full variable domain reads GAGVSQSPRYKVAKRGQDVALRCDPISGHVSLFWYQQALGQGPEFLTYFQNEAQLDKSGLPSDRFFAERPEGSVSTLKIQRTQQEDSAVYLCASSQQLPNTEAFFGQGTRLTVV.

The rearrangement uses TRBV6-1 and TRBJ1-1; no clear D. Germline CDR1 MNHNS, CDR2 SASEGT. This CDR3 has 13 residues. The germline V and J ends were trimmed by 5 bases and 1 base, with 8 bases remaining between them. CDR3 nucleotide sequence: TGTGCCAGCAGTATAGACCCGAACACTGAAGCTTTCTTT. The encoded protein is CASSIDPNTEAFF.

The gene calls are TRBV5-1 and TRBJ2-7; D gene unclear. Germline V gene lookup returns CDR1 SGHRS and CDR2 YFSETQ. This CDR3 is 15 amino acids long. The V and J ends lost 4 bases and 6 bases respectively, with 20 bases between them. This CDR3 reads CASSPSSKQSREQYF. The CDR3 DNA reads TGCGCCAGCAGCCCGAGCTCCAAACAGTCCCGCGAGCAGTACTTC. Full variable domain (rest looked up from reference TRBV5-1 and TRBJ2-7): KAGVTQTPRYLIKTRGQQVTLSCSPISGHRSVSWYQQTPGQGLQFLFEYFSETQRNKGNFPGRFSGRQFSNSRSEMNVSTLELGDSALYLCASSPSSKQSREQYFGPGTRLTVT.

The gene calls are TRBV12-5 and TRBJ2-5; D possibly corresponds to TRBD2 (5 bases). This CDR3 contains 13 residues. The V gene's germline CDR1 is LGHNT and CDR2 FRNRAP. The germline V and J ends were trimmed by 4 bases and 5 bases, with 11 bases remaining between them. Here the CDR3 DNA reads TGTGCTAGTGGTTACGGGGAGCCGGAGACCCAGTACTTC. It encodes CASGYGEPETQYF.

DNA of the CDR3: TGTGCCAGCCATCCACGCGGAGGAGGCTACACCTTC. Residues: CASHPRGGGYTF. J is TRBJ1-2 and V is TRBV28; D not resolved. The CDR3 runs to 12 residues. Germline V gene data show CDR1 as MDHEN and CDR2 as SYDVKM. V lost 8 bases and J 8 bases, leaving 15 bases between the germline ends.

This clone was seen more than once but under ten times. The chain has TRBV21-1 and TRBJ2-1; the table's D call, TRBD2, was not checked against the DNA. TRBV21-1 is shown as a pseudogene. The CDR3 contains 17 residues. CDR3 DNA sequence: TGTGCCAGCAGCAATACAACTAGCGGAATTCCCTACAATGAGCAGTTCTTC. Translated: CASSNTTSGIPYNEQFF.

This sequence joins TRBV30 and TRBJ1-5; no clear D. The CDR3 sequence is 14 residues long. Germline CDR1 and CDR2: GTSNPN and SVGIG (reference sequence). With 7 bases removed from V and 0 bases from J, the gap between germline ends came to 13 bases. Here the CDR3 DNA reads TGTGCCTCCGGAAAAGGGTATAGCAATCAGCCCCAGCATTTT. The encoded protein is CASGKGYSNQPQHF.

The CDR3 nucleotides are TGCAGCGTGACACTAAACTATGGCTACACCTTC. This translates into CSVTLNYGYTF. The chain is built from TRBV29-1 and TRBJ1-2; no clear D gene. CDR1 is SQVTM and CDR2 is ANQGSEA in the germline V gene. V shed 6 bases and J shed 2 bases, with 7 bases lying between them. The length of the CDR3 is 11 residues. Filled out from reference TRBV29-1 and TRBJ1-2, the complete variable domain reads SAVISQKPSRDICQRGTSLTIQCQVDSQVTMMFWYRQQPGQSLTLIATANQGSEATYESGFVIDKFPISRPNLTFSTLTVSNMSPEDSSIYLCSVTLNYGYTFGSGTRLTVV.

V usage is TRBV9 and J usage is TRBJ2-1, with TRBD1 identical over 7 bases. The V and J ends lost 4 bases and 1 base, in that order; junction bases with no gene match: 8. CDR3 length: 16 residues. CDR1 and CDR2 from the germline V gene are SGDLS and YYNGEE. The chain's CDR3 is CASSITHRGSYNEQFF. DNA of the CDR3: TGTGCCAGCAGCATAACCCACAGGGGTTCCTACAATGAGCAGTTCTTC.

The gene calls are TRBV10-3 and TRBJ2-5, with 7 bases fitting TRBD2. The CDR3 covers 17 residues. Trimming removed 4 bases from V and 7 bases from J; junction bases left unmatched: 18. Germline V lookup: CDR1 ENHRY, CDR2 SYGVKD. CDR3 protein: CAISGGGGPVPPWTQYF. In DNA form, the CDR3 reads TGTGCCATCAGTGGCGGGGGAGGGCCGGTCCCCCCGTGGACCCAGTACTTC.

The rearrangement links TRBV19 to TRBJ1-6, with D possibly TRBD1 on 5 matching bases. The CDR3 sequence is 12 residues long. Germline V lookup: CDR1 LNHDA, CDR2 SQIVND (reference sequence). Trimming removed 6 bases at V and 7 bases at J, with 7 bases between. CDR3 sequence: CASSKGNSPLHF. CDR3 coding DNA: TGTGCCAGTAGCAAGGGGAATTCACCCCTCCACTTT.

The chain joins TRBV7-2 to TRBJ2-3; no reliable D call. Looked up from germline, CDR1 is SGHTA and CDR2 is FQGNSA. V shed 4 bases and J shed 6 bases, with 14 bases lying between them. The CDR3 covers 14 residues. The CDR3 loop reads CASSSDHFTDTQYF. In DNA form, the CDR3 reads TGTGCCAGCAGCTCTGACCACTTCACCGATACGCAGTATTTT.